The clone carrying this T cell receptor (beta chain) was seen ten or more times. Its antigen is unknown. Among the patients, none had received any treatment before thyroid surgery. The entry originates in a study of metastatic and nonmetastatic thyroid tumors. Overall study context: Samples came from malignant and benign thyroid patients, and repertoires were compared across blood and tumor or nodule tissue. Study-wide results and caveats: It was reported that TCR beta diversity was significantly higher in malignant thyroid tumors than benign nodules, in blood and tumor.

The CDR3 length is 12 residues. Trimming removed 8 bases from V and 6 bases from J, with 12 bases in between. Authors' analysis steps: To classify distant metastasis in papillary thyroid cancer, a model was built from CDR3 differences across clinicopathological groups. TCRdb re-analyzed the PCR reads through MiXCR. These V and J calls are TCRdb output, not the study's own analysis. Among roughly 48,000 clones listed, about 15% were seen once. This chain uses TRBV12-3 or TRBV12-4 with TRBJ2-3; the D gene is possibly TRBD1 (7 bases). The sequenced sample consisted of blood. The sequence was collected from a female donor with papillary thyroid cancer or a benign thyroid nodule (not recorded which). Some clones in this sample may be carry-over from other donors' samples. The CDR3 protein is CASSRGADTQYF. In DNA form, the CDR3 reads TGTGCCAGCTCCAGGGGGGCTGATACGCAGTATTTT.